This TCR beta chain was obtained from a study of cytomegalovirus exposure and HLA in healthy donors. Study-wide results and caveats: Sequencing had likely introduced a cluster of highly shared sequence variants as an artifact.

This clone was seen a single time. Its specificity is unknown. Researchers ran the PCR with 60 Vbeta and 13 Jbeta primers. In the source study's methods: In a later analysis, of approximately 81 million unique beta chains, roughly 10 million appeared in at least two donors. Clones were sequenced by immunoSEQ multiplex PCR, and TCRdb holds only the in-frame ones, with some missing. V and J calls and clone size are given by that table; D and trimming were obtained from the DNA. This table holds more than 85,000 clones, less than 70% found once. CDR3 length: 15 residues. Germline-derived CDR1 and CDR2 are SGHDT and YYEEEE. Trimming left V 1 base short and J 4 bases short, with 14 bases between.

The V call is TRBV5-6, the J call TRBJ2-5; D may be TRBD2 (5 bases). The receptor comes from a woman aged 70-85 years in good health and CMV-seropositive. What was sequenced was PBMCs. CDR3 in amino acids: CASSLRRLAGETQYF. The CDR3 region has the DNA TGTGCCAGCAGCTTGAGGAGGTTAGCAGGAGAGACCCAGTACTTC.